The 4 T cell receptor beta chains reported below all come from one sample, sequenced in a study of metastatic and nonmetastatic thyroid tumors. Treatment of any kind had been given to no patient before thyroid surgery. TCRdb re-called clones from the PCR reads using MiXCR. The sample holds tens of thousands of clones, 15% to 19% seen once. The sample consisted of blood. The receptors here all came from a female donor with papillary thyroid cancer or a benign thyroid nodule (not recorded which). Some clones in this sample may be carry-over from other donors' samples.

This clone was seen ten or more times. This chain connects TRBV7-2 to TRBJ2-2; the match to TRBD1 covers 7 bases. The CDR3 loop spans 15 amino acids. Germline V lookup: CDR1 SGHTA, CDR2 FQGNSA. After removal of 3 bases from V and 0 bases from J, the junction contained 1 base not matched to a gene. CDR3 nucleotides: TGTGCCAGCAGCTTCACAGGGGCGAACACCGGGGAGCTGTTTTTT. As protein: CASSFTGANTGELFF.

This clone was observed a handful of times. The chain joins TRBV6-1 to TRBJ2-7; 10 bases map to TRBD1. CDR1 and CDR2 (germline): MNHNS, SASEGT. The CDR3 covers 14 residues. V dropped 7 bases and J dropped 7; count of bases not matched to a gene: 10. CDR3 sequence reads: CASIMLDRGGEQYF. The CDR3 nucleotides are TGTGCCAGCATAATGTTGGACAGGGGGGGTGAGCAGTACTTC.

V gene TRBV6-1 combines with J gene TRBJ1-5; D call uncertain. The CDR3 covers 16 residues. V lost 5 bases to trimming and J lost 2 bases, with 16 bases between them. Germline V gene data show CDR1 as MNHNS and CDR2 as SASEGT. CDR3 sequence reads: CASSPKGGTGNQPQHF. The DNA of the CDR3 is TGTGCCAGCAGTCCCAAGGGAGGAACGGGCAATCAGCCCCAGCATTTT.

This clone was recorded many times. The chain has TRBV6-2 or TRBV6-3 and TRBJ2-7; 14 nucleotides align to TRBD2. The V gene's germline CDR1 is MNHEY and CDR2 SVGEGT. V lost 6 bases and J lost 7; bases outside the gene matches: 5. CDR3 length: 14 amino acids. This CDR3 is CASSGLAGGWEQYF. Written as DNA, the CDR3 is TGTGCCAGCAGCGGACTAGCGGGAGGTTGGGAGCAGTACTTC.